The 2 T cell receptor beta chains below were found in one sample sequenced in a study of human T cells and chemical hapten exposure. Time point: patch test 2, 6 weeks after DPC sensitization. The treatment was: therapeutic diphenylcyclopropenone sensitization with weekly scalp DPC. TCRdb independently ran MiXCR on the RACE reads; one entry per CDR3 protein. Here the sample spans tens of thousands of distinct CDR3 sequences, about a tenth being singletons. The sequences come from whole blood, collected in connection with sensitization to the hapten diphenylcyclopropenone (DPC). These receptors originate from a woman between 50 and 59 years old with alopecia areata. Some clones in this sample may be carry-over from other donors' samples.

The chain is built from TRBV28 and TRBJ2-7, with TRBD1 identical over 9 bases. Germline V lookup: CDR1 MDHEN, CDR2 SYDVKM. This CDR3 is built from 15 residues. The V segment lost 4 bases and the J segment 5 bases; nucleotides outside the gene matches: 9. The DNA of the CDR3 is TGTGCCAGCAGTTATACGCAAACAGGGGGCCACGAGCAGTACTTC. Translating it yields CASSYTQTGGHEQYF.

This chain uses TRBV5-1 with TRBJ1-4; maybe TRBD1 (6 bases). Per germline, CDR1 SGHRS and CDR2 YFSETQ. The CDR3 runs to 15 residues. The V end lost 2 bases, the J end lost 6 bases, and 14 bases lay between the germline ends. CDR3 in amino acids: CASSFLTGQDEKLFF. The CDR3 DNA sequence: TGCGCCAGCAGCTTTCTGACAGGTCAAGATGAAAAACTGTTTTTT.